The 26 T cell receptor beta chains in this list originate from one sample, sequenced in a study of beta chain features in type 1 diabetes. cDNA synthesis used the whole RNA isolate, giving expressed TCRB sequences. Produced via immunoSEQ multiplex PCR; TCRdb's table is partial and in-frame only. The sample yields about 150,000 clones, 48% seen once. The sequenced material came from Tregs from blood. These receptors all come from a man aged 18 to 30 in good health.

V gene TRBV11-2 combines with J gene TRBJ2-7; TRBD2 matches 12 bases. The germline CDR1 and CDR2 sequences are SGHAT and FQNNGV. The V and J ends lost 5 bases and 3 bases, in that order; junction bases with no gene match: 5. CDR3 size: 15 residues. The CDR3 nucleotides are TGTGCCAGCAGCCCACTAGCGGGGGGCCTCTACGAGCAGTACTTC. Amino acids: CASSPLAGGLYEQYF.

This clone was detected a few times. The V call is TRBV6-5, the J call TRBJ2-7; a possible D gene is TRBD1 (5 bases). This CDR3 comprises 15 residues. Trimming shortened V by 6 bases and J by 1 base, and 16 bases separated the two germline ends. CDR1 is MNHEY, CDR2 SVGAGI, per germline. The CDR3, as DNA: TGTGCCAGCAGCAGATTTGTATCAGGGTCCTACGAGCAGTACTTC. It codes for CASSRFVSGSYEQYF.

The CDR3 bases are TGTGCCAGCAGTAGGACTAGCGGAACCTACGAGCAGTACTTC. Protein sequence: CASSRTSGTYEQYF. The chain has TRBV6-5 and TRBJ2-5; 10 nucleotides line up with TRBD2. The DNA end favors TRBJ2-7, so the J call may be wrong. The V gene's germline CDR1 is MNHEY and CDR2 SVGAGI. The CDR3 is made up of 14 amino acids.

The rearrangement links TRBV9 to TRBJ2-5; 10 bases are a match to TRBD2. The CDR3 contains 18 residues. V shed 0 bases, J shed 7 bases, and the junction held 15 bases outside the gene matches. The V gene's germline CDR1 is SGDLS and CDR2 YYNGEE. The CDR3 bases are TGTGCCAGCAGCGTAGGGCCGCCTAGCGGGGGATACTCTGGGACCCAGTACTTC. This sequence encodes CASSVGPPSGGYSGTQYF.

The CDR3 DNA reads as TGTGCCAGCAGCCAGCGGCGATACACCGGGGAGCTGTTTTTT. Amino acid sequence: CASSQRRYTGELFF. This chain joins TRBV14 and TRBJ2-2; D call uncertain. CDR1 is SGHDN, CDR2 FVKESK, per germline. V was pared by 3 bases and J by 3 bases, with 8 bases between. The CDR3 is made up of 14 amino acids. Full variable domain (missing parts from reference TRBV14 and TRBJ2-2): EAGVTQFPSHSVIEKGQTVTLRCDPISGHDNLYWYRRVMGKEIKFLLHFVKESKQDESGMPNNRFLAERTGGTYSTLKVQPAELEDSGVYFCASSQRRYTGELFFGEGSRLTVL.

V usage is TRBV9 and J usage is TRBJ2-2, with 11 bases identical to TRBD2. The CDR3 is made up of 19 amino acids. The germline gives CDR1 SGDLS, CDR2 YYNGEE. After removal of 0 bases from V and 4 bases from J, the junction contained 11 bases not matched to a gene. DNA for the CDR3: TGTGCCAGCAGCGTAGCTAGTCTGAGACTAGCGGGGTTCACCGGGGAGCTGTTTTTT. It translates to CASSVASLRLAGFTGELFF. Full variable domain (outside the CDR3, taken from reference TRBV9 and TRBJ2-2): DSGVTQTPKHLITATGQRVTLRCSPRSGDLSVYWYQQSLDQGLQFLIQYYNGEERAKGNILERFSAQQFPDLHSELNLSSLELGDSALYFCASSVASLRLAGFTGELFFGEGSRLTVL.

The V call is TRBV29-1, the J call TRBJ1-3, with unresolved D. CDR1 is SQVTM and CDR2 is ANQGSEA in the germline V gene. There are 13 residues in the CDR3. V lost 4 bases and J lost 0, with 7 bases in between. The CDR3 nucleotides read TGCAGCGTTGTTTCCTTCTCTGGAAACACCATATATTTT. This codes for CSVVSFSGNTIYF. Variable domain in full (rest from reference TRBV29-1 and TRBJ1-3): SAVISQKPSRDICQRGTSLTIQCQVDSQVTMMFWYRQQPGQSLTLIATANQGSEATYESGFVIDKFPISRPNLTFSTLTVSNMSPEDSSIYLCSVVSFSGNTIYFGEGSWLTVV.

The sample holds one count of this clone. The CDR3 region is CASSDEYYNEQFF. The DNA for the CDR3 is TGTGCCAGTAGCGATGAGTACTACAATGAGCAGTTCTTC. V is TRBV19 and J is TRBJ2-1; no clear D. V was trimmed by 6 bases and J by 3 bases, leaving 9 bases between them. Germline loops: CDR1 LNHDA, CDR2 SQIVND (reference sequence). This CDR3 is 13 amino acids long.

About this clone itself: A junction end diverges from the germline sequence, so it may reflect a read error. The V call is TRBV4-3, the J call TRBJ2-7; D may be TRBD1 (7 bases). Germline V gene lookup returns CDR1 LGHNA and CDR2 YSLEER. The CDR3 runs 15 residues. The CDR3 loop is CVSSQGAGGGYEQYF. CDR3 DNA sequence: TGCGTCAGCAGCCAAGGGGCAGGGGGAGGTTACGAGCAGTACTTC.

The DNA for the CDR3 is TGTGCCAGCAGTTTATCGTACAGGGATTATCAGCCCCAGCATTTT. Its translation is CASSLSYRDYQPQHF. The rearrangement uses TRBV27 and TRBJ1-5, with a tentative D call TRBD1 (6 bases). Trimming cost V 0 bases and J 5 bases, with 11 bases left between them. The CDR3 is 15 residues long. CDR1 is MNHEY, CDR2 SMNVEV, per germline (reference sequence).

The DNA for the CDR3 is TGTGCCAGCAGCTATTCCGGCTCTGGAAACACCATATATTTT. This sequence encodes CASSYSGSGNTIYF. V is TRBV7-9 and J is TRBJ1-3; D not resolved. The V and J ends lost 4 bases and 0 bases respectively, with 7 bases between them. Germline loops: CDR1 SEHNR, CDR2 FQNEAQ (reference sequence). The CDR3 loop spans 14 amino acids.

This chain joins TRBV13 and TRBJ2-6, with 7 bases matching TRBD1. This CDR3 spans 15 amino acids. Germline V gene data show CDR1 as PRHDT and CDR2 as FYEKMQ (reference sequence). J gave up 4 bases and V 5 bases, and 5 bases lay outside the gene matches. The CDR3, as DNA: TGTGCCAGCAGCCAAACAGGGGCAGGGGCCAACGTCCTGACTTTC. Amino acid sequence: CASSQTGAGANVLTF.

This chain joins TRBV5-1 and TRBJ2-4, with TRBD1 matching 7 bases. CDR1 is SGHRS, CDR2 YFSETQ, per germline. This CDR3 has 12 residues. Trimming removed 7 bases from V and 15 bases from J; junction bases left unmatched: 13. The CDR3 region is CASVPGQTIGYF. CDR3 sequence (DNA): TGCGCCAGCGTGCCGGGACAGACAATCGGGTACTTC.

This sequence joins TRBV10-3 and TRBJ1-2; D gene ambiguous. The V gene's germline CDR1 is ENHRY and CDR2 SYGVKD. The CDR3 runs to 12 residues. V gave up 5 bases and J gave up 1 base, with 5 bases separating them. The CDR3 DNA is TGTGCCATCAGTCAGAATAACTATGGCTACACCTTC. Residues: CAISQNNYGYTF.

The CDR3 protein is CASSQSSSGRSSYEQYF. CDR3 nucleotides: TGTGCCAGCAGCCAAAGCTCCAGCGGGAGGAGCTCCTACGAGCAGTACTTC. This rearrangement joins TRBV4-2 to TRBJ2-7; 9 bases agree with TRBD2. The CDR3 loop spans 17 amino acids. Germline CDR1 is LGHNA and CDR2 is YNFKEQ. V lost 2 bases and J lost 0; bases outside the gene matches: 8.

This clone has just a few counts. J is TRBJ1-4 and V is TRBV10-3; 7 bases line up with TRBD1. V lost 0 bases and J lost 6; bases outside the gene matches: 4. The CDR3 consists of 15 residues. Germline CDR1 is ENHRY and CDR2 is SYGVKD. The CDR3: CAISESGGKDEKLFF. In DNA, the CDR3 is TGTGCCATCAGTGAGTCAGGGGGCAAAGATGAAAAACTGTTTTTT.

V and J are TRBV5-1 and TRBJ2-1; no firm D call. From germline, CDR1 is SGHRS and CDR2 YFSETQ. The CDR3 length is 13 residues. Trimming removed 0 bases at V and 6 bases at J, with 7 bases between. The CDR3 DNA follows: TGCGCCAGCAGCTTGGACACCGTCAATGAGCAGTTCTTC. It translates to CASSLDTVNEQFF.

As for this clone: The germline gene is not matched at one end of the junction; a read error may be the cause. The CDR3 reads CAISGLGQDLTHGEF. The CDR3 DNA reads TGTGCCATCAGTGGGCTCGGACAGGATTTAACCCACGGCGAATTC. V is TRBV10-3 and J is TRBJ1-2; 7 nucleotides align to TRBD1. Germline CDR1 reads ENHRY; CDR2 reads SYGVKD. The CDR3 contains 15 residues.

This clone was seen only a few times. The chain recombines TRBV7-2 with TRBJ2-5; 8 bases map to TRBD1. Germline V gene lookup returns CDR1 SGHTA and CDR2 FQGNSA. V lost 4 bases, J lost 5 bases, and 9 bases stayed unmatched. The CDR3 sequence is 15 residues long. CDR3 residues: CASSSGTGGFETQYF. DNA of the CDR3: TGTGCCAGCAGCTCCGGGACAGGTGGTTTCGAGACCCAGTACTTC.

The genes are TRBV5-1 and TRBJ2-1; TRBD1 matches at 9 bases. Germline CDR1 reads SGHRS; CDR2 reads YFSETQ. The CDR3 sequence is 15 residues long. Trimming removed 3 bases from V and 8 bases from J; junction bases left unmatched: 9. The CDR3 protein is CASSSSGTGNYEQFF. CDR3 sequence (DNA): TGCGCCAGCAGCTCCTCCGGGACAGGGAACTATGAGCAGTTCTTC.

Written as DNA, the CDR3 is TGTGCCAGCAGTTCTGACAGGGGTGGCGAGCAGTACTTC. Translated: CASSSDRGGEQYF. The chain carries TRBV6-1 and TRBJ2-7; TRBD1 matches 8 bases. Germline V lookup: CDR1 MNHNS, CDR2 SASEGT. The CDR3 consists of 13 residues. The junction had 6 bases not matched to a gene; V was cut back by 5 bases and J by 6 bases.

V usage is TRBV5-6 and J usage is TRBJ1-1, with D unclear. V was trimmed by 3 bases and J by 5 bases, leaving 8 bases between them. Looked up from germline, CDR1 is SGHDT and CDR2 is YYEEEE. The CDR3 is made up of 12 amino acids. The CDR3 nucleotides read TGTGCCAGCAGCTCTGCGCCGACTGAAGCTTTCTTT. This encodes CASSSAPTEAFF.

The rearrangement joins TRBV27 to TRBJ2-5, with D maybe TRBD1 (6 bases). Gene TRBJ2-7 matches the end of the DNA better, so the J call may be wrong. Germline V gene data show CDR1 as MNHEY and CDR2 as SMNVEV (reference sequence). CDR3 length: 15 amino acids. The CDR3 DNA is TGTGCCAGCAGTTCTCGGTCGGGACACCCCTACGAGCAGTACTTC. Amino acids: CASSSRSGHPYEQYF.

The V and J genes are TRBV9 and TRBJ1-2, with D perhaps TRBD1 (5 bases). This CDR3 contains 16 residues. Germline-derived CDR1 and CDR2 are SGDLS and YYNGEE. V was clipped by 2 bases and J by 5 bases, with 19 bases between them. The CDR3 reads CASSVGGRGDSYGYTF. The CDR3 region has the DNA TGTGCCAGCAGCGTGGGAGGACGGGGGGATTCTTATGGCTACACCTTC.

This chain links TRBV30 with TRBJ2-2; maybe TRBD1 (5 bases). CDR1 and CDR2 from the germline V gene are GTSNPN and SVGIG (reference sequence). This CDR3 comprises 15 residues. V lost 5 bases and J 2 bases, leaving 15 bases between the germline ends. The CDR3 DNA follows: TGTGCCTGGGCAATAAGGGGCCACAACACCGGGGAGCTGTTTTTT. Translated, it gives CAWAIRGHNTGELFF. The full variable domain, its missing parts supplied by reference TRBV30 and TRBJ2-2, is SQTIHQWPATLVQPVGSPLSLECTVEGTSNPNLYWYRQAAGRGLQLLFYSVGIGQISSEVPQNLSASRPQDRQFILSSKKLLLSDSGFYLCAWAIRGHNTGELFFGEGSRLTVL.

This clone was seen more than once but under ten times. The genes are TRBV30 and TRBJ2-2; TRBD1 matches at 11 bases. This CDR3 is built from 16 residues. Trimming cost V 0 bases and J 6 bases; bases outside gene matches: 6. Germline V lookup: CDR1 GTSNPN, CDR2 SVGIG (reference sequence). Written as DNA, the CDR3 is TGTGCCTGGAGTGTACCTAGGACAGGGGGCCCCGGGGAGCTGTTTTTT. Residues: CAWSVPRTGGPGELFF.